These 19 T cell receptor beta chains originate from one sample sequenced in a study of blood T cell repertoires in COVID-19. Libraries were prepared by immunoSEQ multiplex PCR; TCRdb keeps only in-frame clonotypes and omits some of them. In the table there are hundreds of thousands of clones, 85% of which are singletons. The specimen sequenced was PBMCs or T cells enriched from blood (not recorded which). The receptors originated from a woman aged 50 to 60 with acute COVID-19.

The CDR3 DNA is TGTGCCAGCAGTTCCGGGGGGGTAAATCAGCCCCAGCATTTT. It encodes CASSSGGVNQPQHF. The chain links TRBV5-4 to TRBJ1-5, with a weak D call TRBD1 (5 bases). Germline V gene lookup returns CDR1 SGHNT and CDR2 YYREEE (reference sequence). CDR3 length equals 14 residues. V was shortened by 5 bases and J by 4 bases, with 13 bases between the two germline ends.

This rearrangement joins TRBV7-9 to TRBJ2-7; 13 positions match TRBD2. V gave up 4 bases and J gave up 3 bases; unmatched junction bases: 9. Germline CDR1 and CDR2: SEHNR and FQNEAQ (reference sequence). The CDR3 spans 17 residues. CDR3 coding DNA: TGTGCCAGCAGCTCCCCTGGGACTAGCGGGGTCCTCTACGAGCAGTACTTC. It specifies CASSSPGTSGVLYEQYF. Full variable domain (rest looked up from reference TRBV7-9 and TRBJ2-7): DTGVSQNPRHKITKRGQNVTFRCDPISEHNRLYWYRQTLGQGPEFLTYFQNEAQLEKSRLLSDRFSAERPKGSFSTLEIQRTEQGDSAMYLCASSSPGTSGVLYEQYFGPGTRLTVT.

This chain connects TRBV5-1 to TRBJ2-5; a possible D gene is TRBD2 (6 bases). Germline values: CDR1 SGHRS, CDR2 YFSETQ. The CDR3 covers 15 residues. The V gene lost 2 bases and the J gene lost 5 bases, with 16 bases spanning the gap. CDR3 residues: CASSFTAGYRETQYF. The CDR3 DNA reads TGCGCCAGCAGCTTTACAGCGGGTTACCGTGAGACCCAGTACTTC.

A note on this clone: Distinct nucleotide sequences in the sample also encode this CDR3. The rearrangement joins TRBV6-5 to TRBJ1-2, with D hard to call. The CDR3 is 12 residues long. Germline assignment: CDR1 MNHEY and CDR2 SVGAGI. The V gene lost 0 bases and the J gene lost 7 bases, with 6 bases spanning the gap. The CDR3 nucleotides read TGTGCCAGCAGTTACTCGGCAGGTGGCTACACCTTC. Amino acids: CASSYSAGGYTF.

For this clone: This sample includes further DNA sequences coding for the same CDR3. The CDR3: CASSVGMNTEAFF. The DNA of the CDR3 is TGTGCCAGCAGCGTCGGGATGAACACTGAAGCTTTCTTT. This chain connects TRBV9 to TRBJ1-1; no firm D call. This CDR3 contains 13 residues. From germline, CDR1 is SGDLS and CDR2 YYNGEE. Trimming shortened V by 2 bases and J by 0 bases, and 5 bases separated the two germline ends.

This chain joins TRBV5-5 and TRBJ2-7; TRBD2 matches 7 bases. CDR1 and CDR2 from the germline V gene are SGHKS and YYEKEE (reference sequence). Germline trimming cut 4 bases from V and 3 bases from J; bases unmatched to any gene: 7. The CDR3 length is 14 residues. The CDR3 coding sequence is TGTGCCAGCAGCACTGGGGGAGGGCTCTACGAGCAGTACTTC. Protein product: CASSTGGGLYEQYF.

The CDR3 loop is CASSQELARDTQYF. The CDR3 coding sequence is TGCGCCAGCAGCCAAGAACTAGCGAGAGATACGCAGTATTTT. The chain recombines TRBV4-3 with TRBJ2-3, with 7 bases matching TRBD2. There are 14 residues in the CDR3. Losses at the gene ends were 0 bases for V and 5 bases for J; bases not matched to a gene: 2. CDR1 and CDR2 from the germline V gene are LGHNA and YSLEER.

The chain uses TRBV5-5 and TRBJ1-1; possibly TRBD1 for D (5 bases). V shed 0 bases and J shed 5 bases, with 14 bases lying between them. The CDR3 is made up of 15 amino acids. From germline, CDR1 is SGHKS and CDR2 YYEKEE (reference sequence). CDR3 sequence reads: CASSLGHQGSTEAFF. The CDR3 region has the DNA TGTGCCAGCAGCTTGGGTCACCAGGGCAGTACTGAAGCTTTCTTT.

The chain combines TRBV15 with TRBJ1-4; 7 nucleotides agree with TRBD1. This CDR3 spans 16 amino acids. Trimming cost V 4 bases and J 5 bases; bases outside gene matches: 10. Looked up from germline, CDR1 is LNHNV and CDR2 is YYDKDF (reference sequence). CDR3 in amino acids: CATSTFRDSWNEKLFF. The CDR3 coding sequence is TGTGCCACCAGCACTTTTAGGGACAGCTGGAATGAAAAACTGTTTTTT.

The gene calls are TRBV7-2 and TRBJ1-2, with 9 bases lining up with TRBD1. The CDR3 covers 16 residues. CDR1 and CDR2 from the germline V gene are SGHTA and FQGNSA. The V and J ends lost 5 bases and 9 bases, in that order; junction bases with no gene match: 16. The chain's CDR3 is CASSTPPGQGFRRYTF. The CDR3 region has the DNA TGTGCCAGCAGCACCCCACCGGGACAGGGATTTAGGCGCTACACCTTC. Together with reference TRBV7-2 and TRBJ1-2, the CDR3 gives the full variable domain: GAGVSQSPSNKVTEKGKDVELRCDPISGHTALYWYRQSLGQGLEFLIYFQGNSAPDKSGLPSDRFSAERTGGSVSTLTIQRTQQEDSAVYLCASSTPPGQGFRRYTFGSGTRLTVV.

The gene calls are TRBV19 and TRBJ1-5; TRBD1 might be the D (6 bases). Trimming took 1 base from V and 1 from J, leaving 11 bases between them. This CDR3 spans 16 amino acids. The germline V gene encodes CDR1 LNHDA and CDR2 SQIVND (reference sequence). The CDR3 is CASSIVPGASNQPQHF. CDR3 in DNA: TGTGCCAGTAGTATAGTTCCAGGGGCGAGCAATCAGCCCCAGCATTTT.

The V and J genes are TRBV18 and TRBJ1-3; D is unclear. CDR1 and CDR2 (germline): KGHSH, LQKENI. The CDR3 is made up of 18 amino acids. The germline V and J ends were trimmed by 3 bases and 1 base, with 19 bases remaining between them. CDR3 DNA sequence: TGTGCCAGCTCACCGCAATCTCGAGGCCCCGAGTCTGGAAACACCATATATTTT. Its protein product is CASSPQSRGPESGNTIYF.

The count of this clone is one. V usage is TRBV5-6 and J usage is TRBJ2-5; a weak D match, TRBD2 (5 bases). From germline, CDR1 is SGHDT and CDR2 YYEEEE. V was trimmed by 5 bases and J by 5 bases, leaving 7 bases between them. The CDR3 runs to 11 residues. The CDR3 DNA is TGTGCCAGCAGTTCGGGGGAGACCCAGTACTTC. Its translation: CASSSGETQYF.

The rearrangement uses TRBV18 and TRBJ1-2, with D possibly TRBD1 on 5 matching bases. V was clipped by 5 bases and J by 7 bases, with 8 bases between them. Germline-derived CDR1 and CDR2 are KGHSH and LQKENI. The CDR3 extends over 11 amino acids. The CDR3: CASSSDSGYTF. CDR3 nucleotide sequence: TGTGCCAGCTCATCAGACAGTGGCTACACCTTC.

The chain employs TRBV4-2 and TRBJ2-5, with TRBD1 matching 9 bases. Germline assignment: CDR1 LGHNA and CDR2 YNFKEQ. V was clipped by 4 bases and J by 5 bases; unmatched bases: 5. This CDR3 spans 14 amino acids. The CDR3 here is CASSPGTGIETQYF. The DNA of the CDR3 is TGTGCCAGCAGCCCAGGGACAGGGATCGAGACCCAGTACTTC.

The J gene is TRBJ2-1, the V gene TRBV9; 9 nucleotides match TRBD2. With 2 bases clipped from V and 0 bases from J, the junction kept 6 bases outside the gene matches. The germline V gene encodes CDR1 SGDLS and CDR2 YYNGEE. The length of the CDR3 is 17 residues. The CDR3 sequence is CASSVSGSESSYNEQFF. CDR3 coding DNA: TGTGCCAGCAGCGTTAGCGGGAGTGAAAGCTCCTACAATGAGCAGTTCTTC.

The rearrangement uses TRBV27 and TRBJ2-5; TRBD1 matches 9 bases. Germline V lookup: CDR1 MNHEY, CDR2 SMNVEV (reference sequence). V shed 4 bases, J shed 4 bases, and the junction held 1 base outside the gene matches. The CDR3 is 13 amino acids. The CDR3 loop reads CASSYRGRETQYF. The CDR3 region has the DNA TGTGCCAGCAGTTACAGGGGGCGAGAGACCCAGTACTTC.

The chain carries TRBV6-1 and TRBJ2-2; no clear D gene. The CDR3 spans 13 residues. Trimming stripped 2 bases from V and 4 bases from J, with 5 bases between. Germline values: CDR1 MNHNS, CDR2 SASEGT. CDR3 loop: CASSELRTGELFF. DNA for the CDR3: TGTGCCAGCAGTGAATTGCGCACCGGGGAGCTGTTTTTT.

CDR3 protein: CASSPAGTGYSYGYTF. DNA for the CDR3: TGCGCCAGCAGTCCTGCCGGGACAGGATATTCCTATGGCTACACCTTC. The V call is TRBV10-2, the J call TRBJ1-2, with 8 nucleotides matching TRBD1. CDR3 size: 16 residues. Germline V gene data show CDR1 as WSHSY and CDR2 as SAAADI. After removal of 5 bases from V and 4 bases from J, the junction contained 12 bases not matched to a gene.